A single sample is the source of the 21 T cell receptor beta chains below, sequenced in a study of blood T cell repertoires in COVID-19. Using immunoSEQ multiplex PCR, the repertoire was profiled, and TCRdb retains in-frame clones only, with some absent. Of over 150,000 clones in the sample, 65% to 90% were seen once. The specimen was PBMCs or T cells enriched from blood (not recorded which). The receptors come from a middle-aged man who had recovered from COVID-19.

This sequence joins TRBV5-6 and TRBJ2-2, with TRBD1 as a possible D gene (6 bases). CDR3 length equals 15 residues. CDR1 and CDR2 (germline): SGHDT, YYEEEE. The ends were cut back, 2 bases at V and 2 bases at J, with 10 bases in the middle. CDR3: CASSLIGGNTGELFF. The CDR3 DNA reads as TGTGCCAGCAGCTTAATAGGGGGAAACACCGGGGAGCTGTTTTTT.

The chain joins TRBV25-1 to TRBJ2-3, with D uncertain. Germline lookup yields CDR1 MGHDK and CDR2 SYGVNS. Trimming removed 3 bases from V and 0 bases from J, with 4 bases in between. This CDR3 comprises 13 residues. This chain's CDR3 is CASSDPSTDTQYF. CDR3 in DNA: TGTGCCAGCAGTGATCCTAGCACAGATACGCAGTATTTT. The full variable domain, in which reference TRBV25-1 and TRBJ2-3 provide the parts outside the CDR3, is EADIYQTPRYLVIGTGKKITLECSQTMGHDKMYWYQQDPGMELHLIHYSYGVNSTEKGDLSSESTVSRIRTEHFPLTLESARPSHTSQYLCASSDPSTDTQYFGPGTRLTVL.

The V and J genes are TRBV19 and TRBJ2-4, with 7 bases that match TRBD1. After removal of 1 base from V and 8 bases from J, the junction contained 2 bases not matched to a gene. The CDR3 runs 13 residues. Germline-derived CDR1 and CDR2 are LNHDA and SQIVND (reference sequence). The CDR3 DNA is TGTGCCAGTAGTATAGGGCAGGGGGACATTCAGTACTTC. It encodes CASSIGQGDIQYF. Full variable domain (rest looked up from reference TRBV19 and TRBJ2-4): DGGITQSPKYLFRKEGQNVTLSCEQNLNHDAMYWYRQDPGQGLRLIYYSQIVNDFQKGDIAEGYSVSREKKESFPLTVTSAQKNPTAFYLCASSIGQGDIQYFGAGTRLSVL.

CDR3 sequence: CASSEGQELYGYTF. The CDR3 DNA follows: TGTGCCAGCAGTGAAGGACAGGAACTCTATGGCTACACCTTC. The chain carries TRBV6-1 and TRBJ1-2; maybe TRBD1 (6 bases). From germline, CDR1 is MNHNS and CDR2 SASEGT. V gave up 1 base and J gave up 4 bases, with 10 bases separating them. The CDR3 length is 14 residues.

This clone was counted a few times. This rearrangement joins TRBV10-3 to TRBJ1-5; TRBD1 is a possible D gene (6 bases). The CDR3 length is 14 residues. Trimming took off 10 bases at V and 4 bases at J, with 17 bases between the two ends. Germline lookup yields CDR1 ENHRY and CDR2 SYGVKD. This CDR3 reads CATGLQGENQPQHF. As DNA, the CDR3 is TGTGCCACTGGTCTACAGGGCGAGAATCAGCCCCAGCATTTT.

This chain links TRBV6-6 with TRBJ2-6; perhaps TRBD1 as D (5 bases). Germline V gives CDR1 MNHNY, CDR2 SVGAGI (reference sequence). The V end was cut by 5 bases, the J end by 0 bases, with 20 bases between. CDR3 length: 19 amino acids. CDR3 residues: CASSRRQLLPSSGANVLTF. In DNA, the CDR3 is TGTGCCAGCAGTCGTAGACAGCTCCTACCCTCCTCTGGGGCCAACGTCCTGACTTTC.

This clone was seen a few times. The gene calls are TRBV7-6 and TRBJ1-5; D is uncertain. CDR1 is SGHVS, CDR2 FNYEAQ, per germline. V lost 1 base and J 5 bases, leaving 6 bases between the germline ends. The CDR3 runs 13 residues. The DNA for the CDR3 is TGTGCCAGCAGCTTAGACAGTTATCAGCCCCAGCATTTT. It yields the protein CASSLDSYQPQHF.

This chain joins TRBV25-1 and TRBJ1-2; D is unclear. The V gene's germline CDR1 is MGHDK and CDR2 SYGVNS. V was pared by 2 bases and J by 3 bases, with 10 bases between. The CDR3 runs 14 residues. For the CDR3, the DNA is TGTGCCAGCAGTGAAGGACTGTCTGACTATGGCTACACCTTC. This gives the protein CASSEGLSDYGYTF.

The chain combines TRBV30 with TRBJ2-3; D is unresolved. Germline CDR1 and CDR2: GTSNPN and SVGIG (reference sequence). V lost 4 bases and J 0 bases, leaving 14 bases between the germline ends. The CDR3 has 15 residues. CDR3 DNA: TGTGCCTGGACTTCACATCGCCTTAGCACAGATACGCAGTATTTT. The encoded protein is CAWTSHRLSTDTQYF.

This sequence joins TRBV11-2 and TRBJ2-3, with D perhaps matching TRBD1 (6 bases). Trimming shortened V by 4 bases and J by 0 bases, and 8 bases separated the two germline ends. In germline, CDR1 is SGHAT, CDR2 FQNNGV. The CDR3 extends over 14 amino acids. This chain's CDR3 is CASSSGTSTDTQYF. As DNA, the CDR3 is TGTGCCAGCAGCTCCGGGACAAGCACAGATACGCAGTATTTT.

This clone has a single count. This chain's CDR3 is CASSELMVRRDRIKYGYTF. The CDR3 DNA reads as TGTGCCAGCAGTGAACTAATGGTGCGGCGGGACAGGATAAAATATGGCTACACCTTC. V is TRBV6-1 and J is TRBJ1-2; 8 bases agree with TRBD1. Germline loops: CDR1 MNHNS, CDR2 SASEGT. The CDR3 extends over 19 amino acids. V was clipped by 2 bases and J by 5 bases; unmatched bases: 19.

This clone was counted between two and nine times. The genes are TRBV2 and TRBJ1-4; a weak D match, TRBD1 (6 bases). In germline, CDR1 is SNHLY, CDR2 FYNNEI. V lost 7 bases to trimming and J lost 5 bases, with 11 bases between them. The CDR3 runs 13 residues. CDR3 in amino acids: CASTGQPNEKLFF. The CDR3 region has the DNA TGTGCCAGCACTGGACAGCCGAATGAAAAACTGTTTTTT.

The rearrangement links TRBV28 to TRBJ2-3; D perhaps matches TRBD2 (5 bases). Trimming cost V 2 bases and J 5 bases, with 11 bases left between them. This CDR3 has 14 residues. Germline loops: CDR1 MDHEN, CDR2 SYDVKM. CDR3 nucleotide sequence: TGTGCCAGCAGTTTAGGGCGGGTCGAAGATACGCAGTATTTT. It translates to CASSLGRVEDTQYF. The whole variable domain, filled in from reference TRBV28 and TRBJ2-3, reads DVKVTQSSRYLVKRTGEKVFLECVQDMDHENMFWYRQDPGLGLRLIYFSYDVKMKEKGDIPEGYSVSREKKERFSLILESASTNQTSMYLCASSLGRVEDTQYFGPGTRLTVL.

The chain recombines TRBV2 with TRBJ2-7, with TRBD2 matching over 8 bases. Unmatched junction bases numbered 10, after V lost 9 bases and J lost 6 bases. The CDR3 totals 13 residues. The V gene's germline CDR1 is SNHLY and CDR2 FYNNEI. The CDR3 DNA follows: TGTGCCAGACAAAGCGGGAGTAGTTGCGAGCAGTACGTC. It specifies CARQSGSSCEQYV.

This chain connects TRBV5-4 to TRBJ2-1; weak D call: TRBD2 (7 bases). Germline V CDR1 and CDR2: SGHNT, YYREEE (reference sequence). V lost 0 bases to trimming and J lost 6 bases, with 16 bases between them. The CDR3 length is 16 residues. CDR3 in amino acids: CASSLAGGRYSNEQFF. For the CDR3, the DNA is TGTGCCAGCAGCTTGGCCGGGGGGCGGTACTCCAATGAGCAGTTCTTC.

The chain joins TRBV7-6 to TRBJ2-3, with D unresolved. V lost 3 bases, J lost 5 bases, and 6 bases lay in between. The germline gives CDR1 SGHVS, CDR2 FNYEAQ. The CDR3 covers 12 residues. CDR3 in amino acids: CASSFPGDTQYF. The CDR3 DNA reads TGTGCCAGCAGCTTTCCGGGAGATACGCAGTATTTT.

The V call is TRBV5-1, the J call TRBJ2-1, with TRBD1 identical over 7 bases. The trim removed 2 bases at V and 5 bases at J, leaving 4 bases unmatched. Germline CDR1 reads SGHRS; CDR2 reads YFSETQ. CDR3 length equals 14 residues. CDR3 amino acids: CASSFQGVHNEQFF. The CDR3 DNA follows: TGCGCCAGCAGCTTTCAGGGGGTCCACAATGAGCAGTTCTTC.

The chain couples TRBV7-2 to TRBJ1-5; D might be TRBD1 (5 bases). V gave up 5 bases and J gave up 6 bases, with 17 bases separating them. Germline CDR1 SGHTA, CDR2 FQGNSA. This CDR3 is built from 15 residues. The CDR3 region has the DNA TGTGCCAGCAGCCTGGACACATTAGTGGGTCAGCCCCAGCATTTT. As protein: CASSLDTLVGQPQHF. The full variable domain, its missing parts supplied by reference TRBV7-2 and TRBJ1-5, is GAGVSQSPSNKVTEKGKDVELRCDPISGHTALYWYRQSLGQGLEFLIYFQGNSAPDKSGLPSDRFSAERTGGSVSTLTIQRTQQEDSAVYLCASSLDTLVGQPQHFGDGTRLSIL.

This chain connects TRBV27 to TRBJ2-1; 7 nucleotides match TRBD1. V lost 2 bases, J lost 5 bases, and 6 bases stayed unmatched. The germline CDR1 and CDR2 sequences are MNHEY and SMNVEV (reference sequence). This CDR3 is built from 15 residues. CDR3 in amino acids: CASSLDGDSDNEQFF. DNA of the CDR3: TGTGCCAGCAGTTTAGATGGGGACAGCGACAATGAGCAGTTCTTC.

This chain connects TRBV25-1 to TRBJ2-5; 14 nucleotides line up with TRBD2. J was trimmed by 2 bases and V by 6 bases; bases with no gene match: 8. There are 17 residues in the CDR3. From germline, CDR1 is MGHDK and CDR2 SYGVNS. CDR3 coding DNA: TGTGCCAGCAGCCATGGGGGGACTAGCGGGGGACAAGAGACCCAGTACTTC. Translating it yields CASSHGGTSGGQETQYF.

The rearrangement uses TRBV30 and TRBJ1-5; D is uncertain. CDR1 is GTSNPN and CDR2 is SVGIG in the germline V gene (reference sequence). The CDR3 runs 13 residues. Trimming shortened V by 2 bases and J by 0 bases, and 5 bases separated the two germline ends. CDR3 in amino acids: CAWSPVSNQPQHF. CDR3 sequence (DNA): TGTGCCTGGAGTCCCGTTAGCAATCAGCCCCAGCATTTT.